In this sample, the clone carrying this TCR beta chain turned up a few times. Its cognate antigen is unknown. It was with 60 Vbeta and 13 Jbeta primers that the PCR ran. Original processing methods: Approximately 79 million unique TCR beta chains, 9.5 million to 11 million of them shared, were counted by a later analysis. Produced via immunoSEQ multiplex PCR; TCRdb's table is partial and in-frame only. The DNA was the basis for D and trimming; V, J and clone size are from that table. The table lists about 180,000 clones, 76% of them singletons, with around 1.6% in the top ten. This specimen comes from a study of cytomegalovirus exposure and HLA in healthy donors. Study-level results: Earlier analysis looked at TCR beta V segments, and most were productive about 87% or about 30% of the time. According to reports, the classifier identified cytomegalovirus status with high specificity and sensitivity.

Per the germline V gene, CDR1 is MDHEN and CDR2 is SYDVKM. The CDR3 contains 14 residues. Trimming removed 6 bases from V and 7 bases from J; junction bases left unmatched: 10. The TCR was taken from a man aged 18 to 35 in good health and CMV-seronegative. The rearrangement uses TRBV28 and TRBJ2-7, with 9 nucleotides matching TRBD2. The sequencing sample was made of PBMCs. The CDR3 nucleotides read TGTGCCAGCAGGGGTAGCGGGAGCATACGGGAGCAGTACTTC. Protein sequence: CASRGSGSIREQYF.